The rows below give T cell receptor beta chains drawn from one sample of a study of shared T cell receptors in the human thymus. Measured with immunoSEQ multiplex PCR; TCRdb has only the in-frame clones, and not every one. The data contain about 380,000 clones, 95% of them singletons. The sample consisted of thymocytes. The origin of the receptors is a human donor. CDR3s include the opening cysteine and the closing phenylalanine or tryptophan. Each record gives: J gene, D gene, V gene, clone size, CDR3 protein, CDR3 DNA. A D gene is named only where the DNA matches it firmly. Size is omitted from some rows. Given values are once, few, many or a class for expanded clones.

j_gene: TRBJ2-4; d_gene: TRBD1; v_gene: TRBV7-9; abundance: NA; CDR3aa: CASSLAEQGGDIQYF; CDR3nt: TGTGCCAGCAGCTTAGCGGAACAGGGGGGAGACATTCAGTACTTC
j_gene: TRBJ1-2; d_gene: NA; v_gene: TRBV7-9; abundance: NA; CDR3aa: CASSPRTAADNYGYTF; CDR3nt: TGTGCCAGCAGCCCCCGGACAGCCGCGGATAACTATGGCTACACCTTC
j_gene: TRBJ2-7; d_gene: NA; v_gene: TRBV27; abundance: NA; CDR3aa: CASSPSLRSSHEQYF; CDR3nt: TGTGCCAGCAGTCCCAGTTTGCGCTCGTCTCACGAGCAGTACTTC
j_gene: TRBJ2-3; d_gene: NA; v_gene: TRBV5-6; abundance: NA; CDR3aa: CASSLSWNTDTQYF; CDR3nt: TGTGCCAGCAGCTTGAGCTGGAACACAGATACGCAGTATTTT
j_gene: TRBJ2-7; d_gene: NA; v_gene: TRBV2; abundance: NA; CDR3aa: CASSETADYFYEQYF; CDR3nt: TGTGCCAGCAGTGAAACGGCGGACTACTTCTACGAGCAGTACTTC
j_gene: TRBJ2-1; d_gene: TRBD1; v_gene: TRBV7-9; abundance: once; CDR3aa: CASSLNRGPRSNEQFF; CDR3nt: TGTGCCAGCAGCCTCAACAGGGGGCCTCGATCCAATGAGCAGTTCTTC
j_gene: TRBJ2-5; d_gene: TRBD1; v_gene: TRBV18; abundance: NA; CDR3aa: CASSPGRGRETQYF; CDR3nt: TGTGCCAGCTCACCAGGAAGGGGGCGAGAGACCCAGTACTTC
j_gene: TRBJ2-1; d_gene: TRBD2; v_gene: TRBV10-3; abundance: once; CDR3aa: CAISDYHSAGGLNEQFF; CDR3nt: TGTGCCATCAGTGACTACCACTCAGCGGGAGGGCTCAATGAGCAGTTCTTC
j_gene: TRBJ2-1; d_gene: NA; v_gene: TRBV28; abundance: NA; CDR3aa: CASSSLLGGGSKQFF; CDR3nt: TGTGCCAGCAGTTCCCTTCTGGGCGGCGGATCTAAGCAGTTCTTC
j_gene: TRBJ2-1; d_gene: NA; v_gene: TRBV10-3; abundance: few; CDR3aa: CAIRGTAHNEQFF; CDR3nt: TGTGCCATCAGGGGGACGGCTCACAATGAGCAGTTCTTC
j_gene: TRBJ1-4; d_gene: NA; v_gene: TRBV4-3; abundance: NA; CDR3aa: CASSQAGPDEKLFF; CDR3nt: TGCGCCAGCAGCCAAGCGGGGCCGGATGAAAAACTGTTTTTT
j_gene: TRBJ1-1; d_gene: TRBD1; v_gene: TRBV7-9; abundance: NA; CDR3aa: CASRDRALDTEAFF; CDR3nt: TGTGCCAGCAGAGACAGGGCTTTGGACACTGAAGCTTTCTTT
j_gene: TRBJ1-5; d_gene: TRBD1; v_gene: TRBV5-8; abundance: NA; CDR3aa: CASSGGQGISFGNQPQHF; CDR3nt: TGTGCCAGCAGCGGCGGACAGGGAATTTCTTTCGGCAATCAGCCCCAGCATTTT
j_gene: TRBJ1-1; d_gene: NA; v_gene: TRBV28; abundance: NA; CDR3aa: CASSPVTGPSKAFF; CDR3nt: TGTGCCAGCAGTCCTGTAACGGGCCCTAGTAAAGCTTTCTTT
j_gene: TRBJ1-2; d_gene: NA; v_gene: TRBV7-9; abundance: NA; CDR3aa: CASSPPGRRYGYTF; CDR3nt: TGTGCCAGCAGCCCTCCGGGGCGCCGCTATGGCTACACCTTC
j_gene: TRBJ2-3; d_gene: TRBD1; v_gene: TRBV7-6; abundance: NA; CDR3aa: CASSLARSGTGTDTQYF; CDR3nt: TGTGCCAGCAGCTTAGCCCGGTCCGGGACAGGGACAGATACGCAGTATTTT
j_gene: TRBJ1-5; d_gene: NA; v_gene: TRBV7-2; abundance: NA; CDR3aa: CASSLGNQPQHF; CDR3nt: TGTGCCAGCAGCTTAGGGAATCAGCCCCAGCATTTT
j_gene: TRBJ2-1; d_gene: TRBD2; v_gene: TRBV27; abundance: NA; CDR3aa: CASSFSGLSVGQADYNEQFF; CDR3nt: TGTGCCAGCAGTTTCTCGGGACTATCGGTGGGGCAGGCGGACTACAATGAGCAGTTCTTC
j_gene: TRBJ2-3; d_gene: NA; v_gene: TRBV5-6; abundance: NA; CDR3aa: CASSTPRPSTDTQYF; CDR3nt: TGTGCCAGCAGCACACCGAGGCCTAGCACAGATACGCAGTATTTT
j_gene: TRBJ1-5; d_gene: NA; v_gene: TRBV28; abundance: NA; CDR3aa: CASSLDSYSNQPQHF; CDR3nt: TGTGCCAGCAGTTTAGACAGCTATAGCAATCAGCCCCAGCATTTT
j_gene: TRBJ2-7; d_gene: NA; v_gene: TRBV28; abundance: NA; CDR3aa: CASSSIPDRDRRHEQYF; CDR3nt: TGTGCCAGCAGTTCGATACCCGACCGTGACAGGCGTCACGAGCAGTACTTC
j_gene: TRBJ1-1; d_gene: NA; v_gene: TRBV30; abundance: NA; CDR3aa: CAWIVGRNTEAFF; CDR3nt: TGTGCCTGGATTGTGGGGCGCAACACTGAAGCTTTCTTT